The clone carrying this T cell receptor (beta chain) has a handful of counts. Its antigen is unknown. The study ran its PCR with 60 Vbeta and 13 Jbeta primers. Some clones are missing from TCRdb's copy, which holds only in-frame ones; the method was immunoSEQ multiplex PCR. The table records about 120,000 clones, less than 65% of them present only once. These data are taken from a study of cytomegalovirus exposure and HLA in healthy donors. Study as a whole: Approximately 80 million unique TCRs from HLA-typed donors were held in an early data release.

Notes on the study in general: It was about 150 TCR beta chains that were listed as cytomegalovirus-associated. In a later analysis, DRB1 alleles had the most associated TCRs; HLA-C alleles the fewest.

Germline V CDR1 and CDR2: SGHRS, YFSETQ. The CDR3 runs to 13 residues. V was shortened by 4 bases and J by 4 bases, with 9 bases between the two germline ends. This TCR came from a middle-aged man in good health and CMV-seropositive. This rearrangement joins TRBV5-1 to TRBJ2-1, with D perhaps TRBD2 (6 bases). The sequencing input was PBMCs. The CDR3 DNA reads TGCGCCAGCAGCCTCGGGGGTTACAATGAGCAGTTCTTC. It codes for CASSLGGYNEQFF.